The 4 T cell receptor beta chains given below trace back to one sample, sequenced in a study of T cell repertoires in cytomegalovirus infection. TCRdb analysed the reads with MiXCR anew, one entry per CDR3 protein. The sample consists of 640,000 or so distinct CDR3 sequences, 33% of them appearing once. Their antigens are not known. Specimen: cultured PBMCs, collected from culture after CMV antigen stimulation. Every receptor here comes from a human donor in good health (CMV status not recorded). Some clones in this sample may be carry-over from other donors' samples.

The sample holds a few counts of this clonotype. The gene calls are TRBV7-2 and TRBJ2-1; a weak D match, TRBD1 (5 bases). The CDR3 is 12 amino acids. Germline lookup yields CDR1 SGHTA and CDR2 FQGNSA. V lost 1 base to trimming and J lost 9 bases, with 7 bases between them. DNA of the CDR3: TGTGCCAGCAGCTTAGGGACACTTGAGCAGTTCTTC. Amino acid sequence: CASSLGTLEQFF.

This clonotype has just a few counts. The CDR3 loop is CASRPPGPSSYEQYF. The CDR3, as DNA: TGTGCCAGCAGGCCTCCAGGGCCCAGCTCCTACGAGCAGTACTTC. The chain links TRBV28 to TRBJ2-7; a possible D gene is TRBD1 (5 bases). The CDR3 spans 15 residues. Trimming took 6 bases from V and 0 from J, leaving 15 bases between them. The germline V gene has CDR1 MDHEN and CDR2 SYDVKM.

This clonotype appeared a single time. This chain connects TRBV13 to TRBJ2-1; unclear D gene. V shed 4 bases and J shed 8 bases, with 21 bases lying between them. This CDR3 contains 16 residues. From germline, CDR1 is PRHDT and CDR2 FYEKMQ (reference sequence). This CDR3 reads CASSSRNWADFDEQFF. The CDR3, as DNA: TGTGCCAGCAGCTCGAGGAATTGGGCGGATTTCGATGAGCAGTTCTTC.

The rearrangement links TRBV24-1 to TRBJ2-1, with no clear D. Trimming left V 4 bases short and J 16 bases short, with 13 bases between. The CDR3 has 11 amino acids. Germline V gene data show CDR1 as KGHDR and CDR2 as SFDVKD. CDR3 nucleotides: TGTGCCACCAGTGACCCTGCAGGCCTTTTCTTC. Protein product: CATSDPAGLFF.